This T cell receptor beta chain was found in a study of cytomegalovirus exposure and HLA in healthy donors. 60 Vbeta and 13 Jbeta primers were used in PCR. Using immunoSEQ multiplex PCR, the repertoire was profiled, and TCRdb retains in-frame clones only, with some absent. The data show 200,000 or so clones, approximately 78% seen once. Study results and caveats: Per a prior analysis, the majority of TCR beta V segments were productive roughly 87% or roughly 30% of the time. By HLA locus, TCR association rates varied in a later analysis, with DRB1 showing the most and HLA-C the fewest. HLA alleles showed associations with some 17,000 TCR beta sequences in a later analysis, at a 0.05 false discovery rate.

To note about this clone: What it recognizes is unknown.

The CDR3 extends over 13 amino acids. Trimming removed 0 bases at V and 8 bases at J, with 5 bases between. The germline V gene has CDR1 MGHRA and CDR2 YSYEKL. The chain uses TRBV4-1 and TRBJ1-6; D is ambiguous. This receptor was obtained from a woman between 45 and 65 years old in good health and CMV-seropositive. Sequencing input: PBMCs. The CDR3 DNA reads as TGCGCCAGCAGCCAAGAGAGGGATTCACCCCTCCACTTT. It yields the protein CASSQERDSPLHF.